These 12 T cell receptor beta chains were sequenced from one sample in a study of T cell responses to AZD1222 COVID-19 vaccine. Only in-frame clones appear in the TCRdb table, and some are missing; sequencing was by immunoSEQ multiplex PCR. This table has about 150,000 clones, about 90% appearing once. The sample consisted of peripheral blood, taken 28 days after the second AZD1222 dose. The source is an adult who received the AZD1222 COVID-19 vaccine.

The rearrangement uses TRBV5-6 and TRBJ1-5, with D possibly TRBD1 on 6 matching bases. Germline loops: CDR1 SGHDT, CDR2 YYEEEE. The CDR3 runs 14 residues. The germline V and J ends were trimmed by 3 bases and 3 bases, with 10 bases remaining between them. The CDR3 region has the DNA TGTGCCAGCAGCTCGGCAGGGGTCAATCAGCCCCAGCATTTT. Encoded protein: CASSSAGVNQPQHF.

The chain employs TRBV2 and TRBJ2-7; D perhaps matches TRBD1 (6 bases). The V and J ends lost 4 bases and 6 bases respectively, with 13 bases between them. CDR1 SNHLY and CDR2 FYNNEI come from the germline V gene. This CDR3 contains 13 residues. CDR3 amino acids: CASSVWQGSEQYF. The CDR3 DNA follows: TGTGCCAGCAGTGTTTGGCAGGGGAGCGAGCAGTACTTC. The variable domain in full, completed from reference TRBV2 and TRBJ2-7, reads EPEVTQTPSHQVTQMGQEVILRCVPISNHLYFYWYRQILGQKVEFLVSFYNNEISEKSEIFDDQFSVERPDGSNFTLKIRSTKLEDSAMYFCASSVWQGSEQYFGPGTRLTVT.

The chain carries TRBV2 and TRBJ2-1; the match to TRBD2 covers 9 bases. There are 14 residues in the CDR3. Germline CDR1 is SNHLY and CDR2 is FYNNEI. The J segment lost 6 bases and the V segment lost 4 bases, leaving 4 bases of the junction unmatched. This chain's CDR3 is CASSGQREANEQFF. CDR3 DNA sequence: TGTGCCAGCAGTGGTCAGCGGGAGGCCAATGAGCAGTTCTTC.

V and J are TRBV27 and TRBJ1-5, with unresolved D. Germline loops: CDR1 MNHEY, CDR2 SMNVEV (reference sequence). The CDR3 spans 12 residues. V dropped 11 bases and J dropped 9 bases, with 17 bases sitting between them. CDR3 sequence: CAARSAGSPQHF. DNA of the CDR3: TGTGCCGCCCGATCTGCAGGATCGCCCCAGCATTTT.

The genes are TRBV5-1 and TRBJ1-2; D uncertain. CDR3 length: 12 amino acids. Germline V gives CDR1 SGHRS, CDR2 YFSETQ. Trimming took off 3 bases at V and 2 bases at J, with 5 bases between the two ends. The DNA for the CDR3 is TGCGCCAGCAGCTCTGACAACTATGGCTACACCTTC. As protein: CASSSDNYGYTF.

The chain couples TRBV7-8 to TRBJ1-2; D is unclear. The CDR3 is 13 amino acids. Germline CDR1 and CDR2: SGHVS and FQNEAQ. With 4 bases removed from V and 0 bases from J, the gap between germline ends came to 6 bases. CDR3 in amino acids: CASSYRTNYGYTF. The CDR3 DNA is TGTGCCAGCAGCTACAGAACTAACTATGGCTACACCTTC.

This clone has more than one count but fewer than ten. This rearrangement joins TRBV12-5 to TRBJ1-2; TRBD1 matches at 7 bases. The length of the CDR3 is 14 residues. The trim removed 1 base at V and 3 bases at J, leaving 2 bases unmatched. Germline CDR1 reads LGHNT; CDR2 reads FRNRAP. The CDR3 nucleotides are TGTGCTAGTGGTTTGGCCGGACAGGACTATGGCTACACCTTC. It encodes CASGLAGQDYGYTF.

V gene TRBV7-9 combines with J gene TRBJ2-1; 10 bases agree with TRBD2. The CDR3 has 15 residues. Germline-derived CDR1 and CDR2 are SEHNR and FQNEAQ (reference sequence). The V and J ends lost 5 bases and 8 bases, in that order; junction bases with no gene match: 9. As DNA, the CDR3 is TGTGCCAGCAGCATACGCACTAGCGGGGCCTATGAGCAGTTCTTC. Amino acid sequence: CASSIRTSGAYEQFF.

The chain employs TRBV6-4 and TRBJ1-6; 8 positions agree with TRBD1. The CDR3 is 14 amino acids. V lost 9 bases to trimming and J lost 5 bases; unmatched junction nucleotides: 6. CDR1 is MRHNA and CDR2 is SNTAGT in the germline V gene. The CDR3 protein is CASSGTGDNSPLHF. The DNA of the CDR3 is TGTGCCAGTAGCGGGACAGGTGATAATTCACCCCTCCACTTT.

In its sample, this clone was seen once. The gene calls are TRBV28 and TRBJ1-3, with unresolved D. CDR3 length: 14 residues. The V gene's germline CDR1 is MDHEN and CDR2 SYDVKM. V was cut by 3 bases and J by 3 bases, with 9 bases left in between. The chain's CDR3 is CASSLVSVGNTIYF. The CDR3 DNA is TGTGCCAGCAGTTTGGTGTCGGTTGGAAACACCATATATTTT. Looking up the rest from reference TRBV28 and TRBJ1-3 gives the full variable domain: DVKVTQSSRYLVKRTGEKVFLECVQDMDHENMFWYRQDPGLGLRLIYFSYDVKMKEKGDIPEGYSVSREKKERFSLILESASTNQTSMYLCASSLVSVGNTIYFGEGSWLTVV.

The chain has TRBV30 and TRBJ2-7; possible D gene TRBD1, 5 bases. Germline values: CDR1 GTSNPN, CDR2 SVGIG (reference sequence). The CDR3 consists of 14 residues. The V end lost 6 bases, the J end lost 3 bases, and 18 bases lay between the germline ends. The CDR3 spells CACRQTGRVYEQYF. The CDR3 nucleotides read TGTGCCTGCCGCCAAACGGGCAGGGTCTACGAGCAGTACTTC. The whole variable domain, remainder taken from reference TRBV30 and TRBJ2-7, is SQTIHQWPATLVQPVGSPLSLECTVEGTSNPNLYWYRQAAGRGLQLLFYSVGIGQISSEVPQNLSASRPQDRQFILSSKKLLLSDSGFYLCACRQTGRVYEQYFGPGTRLTVT.

The rearrangement uses TRBV12-3 or TRBV12-4 and TRBJ1-6; D ambiguous. The CDR3 is 13 amino acids. Between the trimmed V and J ends, which lost 7 bases and 6 bases, there was a span of 10 bases. CDR3 amino acids: CASNPGINSPLHF. In nucleotides, the CDR3 is TGTGCCAGCAATCCCGGGATTAATTCACCCCTCCACTTT.